Following are 26 T cell receptor beta chains from one sample sequenced in a study of shared clonotypes between healthy human individuals. Only in-frame clones appear in the TCRdb table, and some are missing; sequencing was by immunoSEQ multiplex PCR. The sample has more than 1 million clones; 75% to 85% are singletons. Sequenced input: memory CD4+ T cells from PBMCs. Subset indicated: CD45RA-negative fraction. The receptor source for this set is a man aged 18 to 29 in good health. Some clones in this sample may be carry-over from other donors' samples.

The chain employs TRBV19 and TRBJ2-2; possible D gene TRBD2, 6 bases. Germline lookup yields CDR1 LNHDA and CDR2 SQIVND (reference sequence). Trimming pared 11 bases from V and 5 bases from J, leaving 18 bases between. The CDR3 is 14 amino acids. CDR3 amino acids: CACREHRGTGELFF. The DNA for the CDR3 is TGTGCCTGCCGGGAGCACAGAGGGACCGGGGAGCTGTTTTTT.

CDR3 DNA sequence: TGTGCCTGGAGTGAGGGGTTTTACGAGCAGTACTTC. As protein: CAWSEGFYEQYF. The genes are TRBV30 and TRBJ2-7; D possibly corresponds to TRBD1 (5 bases). Germline-derived CDR1 and CDR2 are GTSNPN and SVGIG (reference sequence). V was pared by 1 base and J by 4 bases, with 8 bases between. The CDR3 runs 12 residues. The variable domain in full, with the rest retrieved from reference TRBV30 and TRBJ2-7, is SQTIHQWPATLVQPVGSPLSLECTVEGTSNPNLYWYRQAAGRGLQLLFYSVGIGQISSEVPQNLSASRPQDRQFILSSKKLLLSDSGFYLCAWSEGFYEQYFGPGTRLTVT.

The rearrangement uses TRBV7-8 and TRBJ2-3, with TRBD2 matching over 9 bases. The ends lost 5 bases at V and 1 base at J; junction bases unmatched: 7. This CDR3 has 16 amino acids. The germline V gene encodes CDR1 SGHVS and CDR2 FQNEAQ. The CDR3 nucleotides are TGTGCCAGCAGCAATCTAGCGGGGCGGGGCACAGATACGCAGTATTTT. This codes for CASSNLAGRGTDTQYF. The complete variable domain, with remaining parts taken from reference TRBV7-8 and TRBJ2-3, reads GAGVSQSPRYKVAKRGQDVALRCDPISGHVSLFWYQQALGQGPEFLTYFQNEAQLDKSGLPSDRFFAERPEGSVSTLKIQRTQQEDSAVYLCASSNLAGRGTDTQYFGPGTRLTVL.

In this sample, this clone turned up many times. The genes are TRBV2 and TRBJ2-4; no firm D call. Between the trimmed V and J ends, which lost 1 base and 2 bases, there was a span of 12 bases. The length of the CDR3 is 16 residues. Per germline, CDR1 SNHLY and CDR2 FYNNEI. In nucleotides, the CDR3 is TGTGCCAGCAGTGAAGATGGGGTAGTGTCCAAAAACATTCAGTACTTC. This codes for CASSEDGVVSKNIQYF.

The chain employs TRBV5-1 and TRBJ2-2, with D tentatively TRBD2 (6 bases). Germline V gene sequence: CDR1 SGHRS, CDR2 YFSETQ. The ends were cut back, 3 bases at V and 5 bases at J, with 11 bases in the middle. This CDR3 comprises 14 residues. The CDR3 here is CASSSRTITGELFF. CDR3 bases: TGCGCCAGCAGCTCGCGGACTATAACCGGGGAGCTGTTTTTT.

This CDR3 is CASSNLRGGLETQYF. CDR3 nucleotides: TGTGCCAGTAGTAACCTCCGGGGGGGTTTGGAGACCCAGTACTTC. V usage is TRBV19 and J usage is TRBJ2-5, with 8 bases identical to TRBD2. The CDR3 sequence is 15 residues long. CDR1 is LNHDA, CDR2 SQIVND, per germline (reference sequence). V shed 4 bases and J 5 bases; nucleotides not matched to a gene: 9.

V gene TRBV10-1 combines with J gene TRBJ2-7; D perhaps matches TRBD1 (6 bases). V lost 3 bases to trimming and J lost 0 bases, with 6 bases between them. The CDR3 is 13 amino acids. The germline CDR1 and CDR2 sequences are WNHNN and SYGVQD (reference sequence). The CDR3 sequence: CASSDRGSYEQYF. As DNA, the CDR3 is TGCGCCAGCAGTGACAGGGGCTCCTACGAGCAGTACTTC.

This sequence joins TRBV28 and TRBJ2-7; 7 positions match TRBD1. V lost 5 bases to trimming and J lost 0 bases; unmatched junction nucleotides: 7. The germline gives CDR1 MDHEN, CDR2 SYDVKM. The CDR3 consists of 15 residues. CDR3: CASSPGQVSSYEQYF. The DNA for the CDR3 is TGTGCCAGCAGTCCCGGACAGGTGAGCTCCTACGAGCAGTACTTC.

This clone was detected only a few times. The chain joins TRBV29-1 to TRBJ1-1, with TRBD1 as a possible D gene (5 bases). Trimming left V 7 bases short and J 0 bases short, with 12 bases between. CDR3 size: 13 residues. Germline V gives CDR1 SQVTM, CDR2 ANQGSEA. CDR3 residues: CSGSGHLNTEAFF. CDR3 coding DNA: TGCAGCGGATCCGGACACCTGAACACTGAAGCTTTCTTT.

The chain has TRBV5-6 and TRBJ1-1; perhaps TRBD1 as D (5 bases). The V end was cut by 4 bases, the J end by 5 bases, with 12 bases between. Germline V lookup: CDR1 SGHDT, CDR2 YYEEEE. CDR3 size: 13 residues. The CDR3 sequence: CASSPARGTEAFF. The CDR3 region has the DNA TGTGCCAGCAGCCCTGCGAGGGGAACTGAAGCTTTCTTT.

The chain uses TRBV2 and TRBJ2-1; D is ambiguous. With 5 bases removed from V and 7 bases from J, the gap between germline ends came to 15 bases. Germline V gives CDR1 SNHLY, CDR2 FYNNEI. The length of the CDR3 is 14 residues. This CDR3 reads CASSRALSLNEQFF. The CDR3 coding sequence is TGTGCCAGCAGTCGGGCTCTCTCGTTGAATGAGCAGTTCTTC. Full variable domain (remainder filled in from reference TRBV2 and TRBJ2-1): EPEVTQTPSHQVTQMGQEVILRCVPISNHLYFYWYRQILGQKVEFLVSFYNNEISEKSEIFDDQFSVERPDGSNFTLKIRSTKLEDSAMYFCASSRALSLNEQFFGPGTRLTVL.

The J gene is TRBJ1-2, the V gene TRBV2; 9 nucleotides match TRBD1. Germline V CDR1 and CDR2: SNHLY, FYNNEI. V lost 3 bases, J lost 8 bases, and 10 bases stayed unmatched. This CDR3 has 15 amino acids. In DNA, the CDR3 is TGTGCCAGCAGTGATGGGGACAGGGCTGTACAGGGCTACACCTTC. Translating gives CASSDGDRAVQGYTF.

The count of this clone is one. The chain uses TRBV5-1 and TRBJ2-7, with a possible D match to TRBD2 (5 bases). Trimming removed 3 bases at V and 3 bases at J, with 10 bases between. This CDR3 has 13 residues. In germline, CDR1 is SGHRS, CDR2 YFSETQ. The chain's CDR3 is CASSSFGVYEQYF. The CDR3 bases are TGCGCCAGCAGCTCGTTCGGGGTCTACGAGCAGTACTTC.

This chain's CDR3 is CASSPFLGAEAFF. In DNA, the CDR3 is TGTGCCAGCAGCCCTTTCCTAGGGGCTGAAGCTTTCTTT. V gene TRBV14 combines with J gene TRBJ1-1; maybe TRBD1 (5 bases). The V gene lost 4 bases and the J gene lost 6 bases, with 12 bases spanning the gap. Looked up from germline, CDR1 is SGHDN and CDR2 is FVKESK. The CDR3 sequence is 13 residues long.

The rearrangement uses TRBV19 and TRBJ2-3; D may match TRBD1 or TRBD2 (5 bases each). V was cut by 9 bases and J by 0 bases, with 13 bases left in between. Germline CDR1 reads LNHDA; CDR2 reads SQIVND (reference sequence). CDR3 length equals 14 residues. The CDR3 spells CASRDGTSTDTQYF. CDR3 in DNA: TGTGCCAGCCGGGACGGCACAAGCACAGATACGCAGTATTTT.

With regard to this clone: Different DNA sequences within this sample yield the same CDR3. The rearrangement joins TRBV20-1 to TRBJ2-7, with D maybe TRBD1 (5 bases). Per the germline V gene, CDR1 is DFQATT and CDR2 is SNEGSKA (reference sequence). This CDR3 has 11 residues. V was trimmed by 0 bases and J by 5 bases, leaving 5 bases between them. CDR3 nucleotides: TGCAGTGCTAGAGACAGGGACGAGCAGTACTTC. Translating it yields CSARDRDEQYF.

The rearrangement joins TRBV6-6 to TRBJ2-3, with TRBD2 identical over 11 bases. The CDR3 extends over 16 amino acids. V trimming: 5 bases; J trimming: 2 bases; junction bases outside the gene matches: 6. Germline V gives CDR1 MNHNY, CDR2 SVGAGI (reference sequence). The CDR3 bases are TGTGCCAGCAGTCCCGGACTAGCGGGTAACACAGATACGCAGTATTTT. It translates to CASSPGLAGNTDTQYF.

The rearrangement links TRBV28 to TRBJ2-1, with TRBD1 matching 9 bases. The CDR3 is 15 amino acids. Germline CDR1 reads MDHEN; CDR2 reads SYDVKM. J gave up 3 bases and V 5 bases, and 5 bases lay outside the gene matches. Written as DNA, the CDR3 is TGTGCCAGCAGTCGGGACAGGGCGGGCTACAATGAGCAGTTCTTC. This encodes CASSRDRAGYNEQFF.

The chain couples TRBV6-5 to TRBJ2-4; weak D call: TRBD1 (6 bases). CDR3 length: 13 residues. Germline loops: CDR1 MNHEY, CDR2 SVGAGI. V was pared by 6 bases and J by 3 bases, with 9 bases between. CDR3 amino acids: CASRGRGKNIQYF. The CDR3 DNA is TGTGCCAGCAGGGGCAGGGGCAAAAACATTCAGTACTTC.

The rearrangement links TRBV30 to TRBJ1-2, with 7 bases fitting TRBD1. Trimming at V came to 2 bases and at J to 2 bases, leaving 2 bases not matched to a gene. Per the germline V gene, CDR1 is GTSNPN and CDR2 is SVGIG (reference sequence). The CDR3 spans 13 residues. DNA of the CDR3: TGTGCCTGGAGTCCGGGACAGAACTATGGCTACACCTTC. Translation gives CAWSPGQNYGYTF.

The rearrangement uses TRBV2 and TRBJ1-4, with TRBD1 as a possible D gene (5 bases). The CDR3 extends over 15 amino acids. Between the trimmed V and J ends, which lost 6 bases and 0 bases, there was a span of 11 bases. Germline V gene data show CDR1 as SNHLY and CDR2 as FYNNEI. CDR3 region: CASRGRGATNEKLFF. Here the CDR3 DNA reads TGTGCCAGCAGGGGGAGGGGTGCAACTAATGAAAAACTGTTTTTT.

The V gene is TRBV5-4, the J gene TRBJ1-3; tentative D call: TRBD1 (6 bases). The ends were cut back, 3 bases at V and 8 bases at J, with 12 bases in the middle. The germline gives CDR1 SGHNT, CDR2 YYREEE (reference sequence). The CDR3 spans 13 residues. The CDR3 DNA reads TGTGCCAGCAGCTACACAGGGATGGACACCATATATTTT. Protein: CASSYTGMDTIYF. The full variable domain, its missing parts supplied by reference TRBV5-4 and TRBJ1-3, is ETGVTQSPTHLIKTRGQQVTLRCSSQSGHNTVSWYQQALGQGPQFIFQYYREEENGRGNFPPRFSGLQFPNYSSELNVNALELDDSALYLCASSYTGMDTIYFGEGSWLTVV.

The rearrangement uses TRBV5-4 and TRBJ2-7; D perhaps matches TRBD1 (5 bases). Between the trimmed V and J ends, which lost 4 bases and 3 bases, there was a span of 14 bases. This CDR3 comprises 14 residues. Germline CDR1 reads SGHNT; CDR2 reads YYREEE (reference sequence). The CDR3 region is CASSPQGSNYEQYF. In DNA, the CDR3 is TGTGCCAGCAGCCCCCAGGGCTCTAACTACGAGCAGTACTTC.

With respect to this clone: The identical CDR3 is also encoded by other nucleotide sequences in the sample. The chain uses TRBV7-2 and TRBJ2-2; D possibly corresponds to TRBD1 (6 bases). CDR3 length equals 15 residues. CDR1 is SGHTA, CDR2 FQGNSA, per germline. V gave up 5 bases and J gave up 2 bases, with 12 bases separating them. The CDR3 spells CASSPQGTNTGELFF. The CDR3 DNA reads as TGTGCCAGCAGCCCTCAGGGGACCAACACCGGGGAGCTGTTTTTT.

V is TRBV4-1 and J is TRBJ2-7; the D is unclear. Germline V gene data show CDR1 as MGHRA and CDR2 as YSYEKL. Trimming removed 0 bases at V and 3 bases at J, with 15 bases between. The CDR3 covers 16 residues. This chain's CDR3 is CASSQERAGGNYEQYF. The CDR3 nucleotides are TGCGCCAGCAGCCAAGAAAGGGCTGGCGGTAACTACGAGCAGTACTTC.

The chain uses TRBV6-5 and TRBJ1-2; TRBD1 agrees at 7 bases. CDR3 length equals 15 residues. CDR1 is MNHEY and CDR2 is SVGAGI in the germline V gene. V was clipped by 2 bases and J by 4 bases; unmatched bases: 7. CDR3 nucleotide sequence: TGTGCCAGCAGTTACGGAGGGACAGCTGGCTATGGCTACACCTTC. This codes for CASSYGGTAGYGYTF.